This T cell receptor beta chain was identified in a study of a mutant IDH1 vaccine in newly diagnosed glioma. Whole-study context: Averaging about 37 years of age, treated patients were approximately 62% male and about 38% female. Pretreatment consisted of radiotherapy, temozolomide, or both, with most receiving both. Study observations and caveats: Vaccination induced immune responses in over 85% of patients.

Worth noting for this clone: What it binds is not known.

Germline V gives CDR1 MRHNA, CDR2 SNTAGT. Deletions cut 3 bases from V and 8 bases from J, with 8 bases between. This CDR3 has 13 amino acids. The data were produced by immunoSEQ multiplex PCR, yet TCRdb's version contains in-frame clones alone and is incomplete. Of tens of thousands of clones listed, about four fifths are singletons. Time point reported: baseline, week 1 (first vaccination visit). Treatment meaning: pre-vaccination baseline after standard-of-care therapy. The sequences come from PBMCs, collected from a glioma patient treated with radiotherapy, temozolomide or both. The chain has TRBV6-4 and TRBJ1-6; D is ambiguous. This receptor was taken from a man aged 50 or older with glioma. CDR3 amino acids: CASSEARDSPLHF. The CDR3 DNA follows: TGTGCCAGCAGTGAGGCCAGAGATTCACCCCTCCACTTT.